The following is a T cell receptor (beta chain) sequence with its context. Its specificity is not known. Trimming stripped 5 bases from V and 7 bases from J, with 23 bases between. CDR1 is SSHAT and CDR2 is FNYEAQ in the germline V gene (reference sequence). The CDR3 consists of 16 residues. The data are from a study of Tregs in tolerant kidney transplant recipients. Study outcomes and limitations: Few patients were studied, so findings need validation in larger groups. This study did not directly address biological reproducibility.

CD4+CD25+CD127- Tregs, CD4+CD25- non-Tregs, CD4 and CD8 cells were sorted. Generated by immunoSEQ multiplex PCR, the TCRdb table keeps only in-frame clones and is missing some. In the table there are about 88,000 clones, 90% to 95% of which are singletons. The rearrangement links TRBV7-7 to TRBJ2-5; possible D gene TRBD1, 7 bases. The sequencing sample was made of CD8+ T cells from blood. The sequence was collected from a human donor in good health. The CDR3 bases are TGTGCCAGCAGCACAGGGGAGAGAGGGAGGTTGAGGACCCAGTACTTC. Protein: CASSTGERGRLRTQYF. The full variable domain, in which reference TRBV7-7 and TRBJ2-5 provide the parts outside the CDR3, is GAGVSQSPRYKVTKRGQDVTLRCDPISSHATLYWYQQALGQGPEFLTYFNYEAQPDKSGLPSDRFSAERPEGSISTLTIQRTEQRDSAMYRCASSTGERGRLRTQYFGPGTRLLVL.